One sample yielded the 24 T cell receptor beta chains listed below, sequenced in a study of cytomegalovirus exposure and HLA in healthy donors. Researchers ran the PCR with 60 Vbeta and 13 Jbeta primers. The method was immunoSEQ multiplex PCR; TCRdb's version includes in-frame clones alone and lacks a portion of them. The table shows under 200,000 clones, with approximately 81% occurring only once. The sample was PBMCs. The receptors shown here come from a woman between 18 and 29 years old in good health and CMV-seropositive.

V usage is TRBV19 and J usage is TRBJ2-3, with TRBD2 identical over 9 bases. CDR1 and CDR2 (germline): LNHDA, SQIVND (reference sequence). The CDR3 has 14 amino acids. Losses at the gene ends were 5 bases for V and 1 base for J; bases not matched to a gene: 1. CDR3 protein: CASSAGGGTDTQYF. In DNA form, the CDR3 reads TGTGCCAGTAGTGCGGGGGGGGGCACAGATACGCAGTATTTT.

The V and J genes are TRBV19 and TRBJ2-1; no reliable D call. V shed 3 bases and J shed 3 bases, with 6 bases lying between them. Germline-derived CDR1 and CDR2 are LNHDA and SQIVND (reference sequence). The CDR3 length is 13 residues. CDR3 region: CASSMGDYNEQFF. CDR3 in DNA: TGTGCCAGTAGTATGGGCGACTACAATGAGCAGTTCTTC.

This clone was seen only a few times. This sequence joins TRBV9 and TRBJ1-6, with D perhaps matching TRBD1 (6 bases). Per germline, CDR1 SGDLS and CDR2 YYNGEE. V was clipped by 3 bases and J by 6 bases, with 19 bases between them. The CDR3 has 17 amino acids. The CDR3 loop reads CASSARPAGAFNSPLHF. The CDR3 bases are TGTGCCAGCAGCGCCCGCCCGGCAGGGGCATTTAATTCACCCCTCCACTTT. Full variable domain (remainder filled in from reference TRBV9 and TRBJ1-6): DSGVTQTPKHLITATGQRVTLRCSPRSGDLSVYWYQQSLDQGLQFLIQYYNGEERAKGNILERFSAQQFPDLHSELNLSSLELGDSALYFCASSARPAGAFNSPLHFGNGTRLTVT.

This clone was seen a handful of times. The chain uses TRBV4-1 and TRBJ2-1; 9 bases map to TRBD2. Germline V gene sequence: CDR1 MGHRA, CDR2 YSYEKL. J gave up 4 bases and V 1 base, and 11 bases lay outside the gene matches. The CDR3 loop spans 18 amino acids. CDR3 region: CASSQGPHGGGAYNEQFF. The DNA of the CDR3 is TGCGCCAGCAGCCAAGGCCCTCACGGCGGGGGGGCTTACAATGAGCAGTTCTTC.

The J gene is TRBJ2-5, the V gene TRBV9; tentative D call: TRBD1 (6 bases). Germline CDR1 is SGDLS and CDR2 is YYNGEE. This CDR3 contains 16 residues. Between the trimmed V and J ends, which lost 0 bases and 7 bases, there was a span of 19 bases. CDR3 DNA sequence: TGTGCCAGCAGCGTAGACGTCAGGGGAATAACGGGGACCCAGTACTTC. Translating gives CASSVDVRGITGTQYF.

V usage is TRBV2 and J usage is TRBJ2-1; 11 bases match TRBD1. This CDR3 comprises 15 residues. The V gene's germline CDR1 is SNHLY and CDR2 FYNNEI. J lost 4 bases, V lost 4 bases, and 3 bases had no gene match. As DNA, the CDR3 is TGTGCCAGCAGTGTCGGACAGGGGGCTTACAATGAGCAGTTCTTC. Protein product: CASSVGQGAYNEQFF.

The J gene is TRBJ2-5, the V gene TRBV6-6; 10 nucleotides align to TRBD1. CDR3 length: 16 amino acids. The V segment lost 2 bases and the J segment 4 bases; nucleotides outside the gene matches: 7. CDR1 and CDR2 (germline): MNHNY, SVGAGI (reference sequence). The CDR3 DNA reads TGTGCCAGCAGTTACAGGACAGGGGGTAGTGGAGAGACCCAGTACTTC. This translates into CASSYRTGGSGETQYF.

V gene TRBV7-3 combines with J gene TRBJ2-3, with 11 bases identical to TRBD2. V was clipped by 2 bases and J by 4 bases; unmatched bases: 2. CDR3 size: 15 residues. Germline V lookup: CDR1 SGHTA, CDR2 FQGTGA. CDR3 residues: CASSLGTSGADTQYF. CDR3 DNA: TGTGCCAGCAGCTTAGGGACTAGCGGAGCAGATACGCAGTATTTT.

The rearrangement links TRBV11-3 to TRBJ1-6; no definite D call. Germline CDR1 is SGHNT and CDR2 is YENEEA. The germline V and J ends were trimmed by 0 bases and 10 bases, with 7 bases remaining between them. CDR3 length: 13 amino acids. CDR3 sequence reads: CASSLDRESPLHF. CDR3 nucleotides: TGTGCCAGCAGCTTAGATCGAGAATCACCCCTCCACTTT. The full variable domain, completed using reference TRBV11-3 and TRBJ1-6, is EAGVVQSPRYKIIEKKQPVAFWCNPISGHNTLYWYLQNLGQGPELLIRYENEEAVDDSQLPKDRFSAERLKGVDSTLKIQPAELGDSAVYLCASSLDRESPLHFGNGTRLTVT.

This rearrangement joins TRBV19 to TRBJ1-4; no firm D call. CDR3 length: 14 amino acids. Trimming took off 3 bases at V and 4 bases at J, with 9 bases between the two ends. Germline CDR1 and CDR2: LNHDA and SQIVND (reference sequence). The CDR3 reads CASSITTSNEKLFF. The CDR3, as DNA: TGTGCCAGTAGTATTACCACCAGTAATGAAAAACTGTTTTTT.

The genes are TRBV10-3 and TRBJ2-1; 14 bases agree with TRBD2. The CDR3 covers 18 residues. Losses at the gene ends were 4 bases for V and 4 bases for J; bases not matched to a gene: 9. The germline gives CDR1 ENHRY, CDR2 SYGVKD. For the CDR3, the DNA is TGTGCCATCAGTGCGATTGGGACTAGCGGGGGTTTATACAATGAGCAGTTCTTC. Encoded protein: CAISAIGTSGGLYNEQFF.

The rearrangement uses TRBV14 and TRBJ2-2; 7 positions match TRBD1. Trimming took 2 bases from V and 3 from J; bases not matched to a gene: 6. Germline CDR1 is SGHDN and CDR2 is FVKESK. The CDR3 sequence is 16 residues long. The CDR3 DNA reads as TGTGCCAGCAGCCAATTGAGGGGGCGCGACACCGGGGAGCTGTTTTTT. As protein: CASSQLRGRDTGELFF. Drawing the rest from reference TRBV14 and TRBJ2-2, the complete variable domain is EAGVTQFPSHSVIEKGQTVTLRCDPISGHDNLYWYRRVMGKEIKFLLHFVKESKQDESGMPNNRFLAERTGGTYSTLKVQPAELEDSGVYFCASSQLRGRDTGELFFGEGSRLTVL.

This chain links TRBV6-1 with TRBJ1-6, with a tentative D call TRBD1 (5 bases). The CDR3 length is 13 residues. The germline gives CDR1 MNHNS, CDR2 SASEGT. With 9 bases removed from V and 7 bases from J, the gap between germline ends came to 13 bases. For the CDR3, the DNA is TGTGCCAGTAAAACAGGTTACAATTCACCCCTCCACTTT. Its protein product is CASKTGYNSPLHF.

The chain links TRBV10-2 to TRBJ2-3, with D maybe TRBD2 (7 bases). CDR1 is WSHSY and CDR2 is SAAADI in the germline V gene. The CDR3 length is 14 residues. Trimming shortened V by 8 bases and J by 4 bases, and 16 bases separated the two germline ends. CDR3 sequence reads: CASRRGGGADTQYF. DNA of the CDR3: TGCGCCAGCCGAAGGGGGGGTGGTGCAGATACGCAGTATTTT.

This chain connects TRBV15 to TRBJ1-4, with D perhaps TRBD1 (5 bases). CDR3 length equals 15 residues. Per the germline V gene, CDR1 is LNHNV and CDR2 is YYDKDF (reference sequence). Trimming took off 5 bases at V and 8 bases at J, with 18 bases between the two ends. The CDR3 loop is CATSGKAGLREKLFF. For the CDR3, the DNA is TGTGCCACCAGCGGAAAGGCGGGACTCCGAGAAAAACTGTTTTTT.

This chain links TRBV6-5 with TRBJ1-5; D possibly corresponds to TRBD1 (5 bases). Germline V lookup: CDR1 MNHEY, CDR2 SVGAGI. This CDR3 is 13 amino acids long. Trimming removed 7 bases from V and 2 bases from J, with 9 bases in between. The CDR3 DNA reads TGTGCCAGCACGGCAGGGCGCAATCAGCCCCAGCATTTT. Its translation: CASTAGRNQPQHF.

This clone came up a few times. Mismatch with germline at one junction end may stem from a read error. The rearrangement uses TRBV7-9 and TRBJ2-2; 7 bases fit TRBD1. There are 16 residues in the CDR3. CDR1 is SEHNR and CDR2 is FQNEAQ in the germline V gene (reference sequence). CDR3 bases: TGTTCCAGCAGCTCTCCGGGACAGATGAACACCGGGGAGCTGTTTTTT. This encodes CSSSSPGQMNTGELFF.

The V call is TRBV6-4, the J call TRBJ1-4; the match to TRBD1 covers 10 bases. The CDR3 loop spans 15 amino acids. V lost 6 bases to trimming and J lost 7 bases; unmatched junction nucleotides: 8. Germline-derived CDR1 and CDR2 are MRHNA and SNTAGT. CDR3 protein: CASSAQGTGAEKLFF. Here the CDR3 DNA reads TGTGCCAGCAGCGCTCAGGGGACAGGGGCTGAAAAACTGTTTTTT.

The chain recombines TRBV7-9 with TRBJ1-1; D gene uncertain. Trimming took off 2 bases at V and 8 bases at J, with 12 bases between the two ends. Germline CDR1 SEHNR, CDR2 FQNEAQ (reference sequence). The CDR3 has 13 residues. The CDR3 is CASSLLLEEEAFF. CDR3 coding DNA: TGTGCCAGCAGCTTACTTCTAGAGGAGGAAGCTTTCTTT.

This clone has a single count. The J gene is TRBJ1-1, the V gene TRBV16; 8 nucleotides match TRBD1. The J segment lost 5 bases and the V segment lost 0 bases, leaving 2 bases of the junction unmatched. The CDR3 runs 14 residues. CDR1 and CDR2 from the germline V gene are KGHSY and FQNENV. This CDR3 is CASSQSQGGTEAFF. For the CDR3, the DNA is TGTGCCAGCAGCCAATCACAGGGGGGGACTGAAGCTTTCTTT.

V and J are TRBV14 and TRBJ2-7; 10 bases are shared with TRBD1. Germline-derived CDR1 and CDR2 are SGHDN and FVKESK. V was pared by 6 bases and J by 2 bases, with 7 bases of the junction left unmatched. This CDR3 region has 15 residues. DNA for the CDR3: TGTGCCAGCAGGTATCCCGGGACAGGGGCCTACGAGCAGTACTTC. Translated: CASRYPGTGAYEQYF.

CDR3: CASSAANTGELFF. CDR3 nucleotides: TGTGCCAGCAGCGCCGCGAACACCGGGGAGCTGTTTTTT. The chain has TRBV9 and TRBJ2-2; D is unresolved. CDR1 and CDR2 (germline): SGDLS, YYNGEE. V lost 3 bases and J 0 bases, leaving 3 bases between the germline ends. The CDR3 consists of 13 residues.

V usage is TRBV5-1 and J usage is TRBJ2-3, with 8 bases lining up with TRBD2. This CDR3 is built from 16 residues. Germline assignment: CDR1 SGHRS and CDR2 YFSETQ. V shed 4 bases, J shed 1 base, and the junction held 8 bases outside the gene matches. CDR3 loop: CASSVRGGSGTDTQYF. The DNA of the CDR3 is TGCGCCAGCAGCGTTCGGGGGGGGTCCGGCACAGATACGCAGTATTTT.

The chain couples TRBV28 to TRBJ2-7; TRBD2 might be the D (6 bases). The ends were cut back, 3 bases at V and 4 bases at J, with 16 bases in the middle. Germline CDR1 reads MDHEN; CDR2 reads SYDVKM. The CDR3 is made up of 15 amino acids. CDR3 region: CASSFVRGVVYEQYF. The CDR3 DNA follows: TGTGCCAGCAGTTTTGTCCGCGGGGTGGTTTACGAGCAGTACTTC.